The rows below give T cell receptor beta chains drawn from one sample of a study of Graves' ophthalmopathy and Graves' hyperthyroidism. From the multiplex PCR reads, TCRdb called clonotypes with MiXCR, one entry per CDR3 protein. The table has 230,000 or so distinct CDR3 sequences, around 42% seen once. The material sequenced was peripheral blood. The receptors stem from an adult man with Graves' ophthalmopathy. Each CDR3 is given with its conserved first and last residue. Fields, in order: J gene, V gene, CDR3 protein.

J gene: TRBJ2-2
V gene: TRBV7-2
CDR3 protein: CASSLLQGTGELFF

J gene: TRBJ1-6
V gene: TRBV9
CDR3 protein: CASSDGSYNSPLHF

J gene: TRBJ1-2
V gene: TRBV20-1
CDR3 protein: CSARASTGANYGYTF

J gene: TRBJ2-3
V gene: TRBV7-9
CDR3 protein: CASSVARSTSTDTQYF

J gene: TRBJ1-5
V gene: TRBV7-2
CDR3 protein: CTSSLGSNQPQHF

J gene: TRBJ1-2
V gene: TRBV7-8
CDR3 protein: CASSSRTGGLYGYTF

J gene: TRBJ2-2
V gene: TRBV7-9
CDR3 protein: CASSPQTGDTGELFF

J gene: TRBJ2-5
V gene: TRBV24-1
CDR3 protein: CATQGRGQETQYF

J gene: TRBJ2-6
V gene: TRBV24-1
CDR3 protein: CATAGDSGANVLTF

J gene: TRBJ1-1
V gene: TRBV7-9
CDR3 protein: CASSFPSYRGLNTEAFF

J gene: TRBJ1-5
V gene: TRBV6-6
CDR3 protein: CASRISSNQPQHF

J gene: TRBJ1-2
V gene: TRBV5-6
CDR3 protein: CASSYQGIRYGYTF

J gene: TRBJ2-5
V gene: TRBV2
CDR3 protein: CASSFQGQETQYF

J gene: TRBJ2-7
V gene: TRBV5-6
CDR3 protein: CASSLRGHEQYF

J gene: TRBJ2-7
V gene: TRBV7-6
CDR3 protein: CASSLATGRYGYEQYF

J gene: TRBJ2-7
V gene: TRBV7-8
CDR3 protein: CASSPRPPTVAYEQYF

J gene: TRBJ2-7
V gene: TRBV20-1
CDR3 protein: CSAPAKDRVREQYF

J gene: TRBJ1-4
V gene: TRBV5-1
CDR3 protein: CASSSLGGGEKLFF

J gene: TRBJ1-1
V gene: TRBV5-4
CDR3 protein: CASSYMHGWEF

J gene: TRBJ2-7
V gene: TRBV20-1
CDR3 protein: CSASPDTTNYEQYF

J gene: TRBJ1-5
V gene: TRBV6-1
CDR3 protein: CASSDSPNQPQHF

J gene: TRBJ1-5
V gene: TRBV10-2
CDR3 protein: CASSDGEGNQPQHF

J gene: TRBJ1-5
V gene: TRBV20-1
CDR3 protein: CSAVSGKGDSNQPQHF

J gene: TRBJ2-6
V gene: TRBV9
CDR3 protein: CASSADRVGANVLTF

J gene: TRBJ2-2
V gene: TRBV24-1
CDR3 protein: CATSDPPGLAKGGELFF

J gene: TRBJ2-1
V gene: TRBV20-1
CDR3 protein: CSASRQGAGNEQFF

J gene: TRBJ1-2
V gene: TRBV29-1
CDR3 protein: CSVEDRETGTYGYTF

J gene: TRBJ2-6
V gene: TRBV5-4
CDR3 protein: CASSQTGSGANVLTF

J gene: TRBJ1-2
V gene: TRBV5-1
CDR3 protein: CASSLDPGTAYGYTF

J gene: TRBJ2-7
V gene: TRBV2
CDR3 protein: CASSVRVSSYEQYF

J gene: TRBJ1-2
V gene: TRBV7-3
CDR3 protein: CASSVGQSPNYGYTF

J gene: TRBJ1-1
V gene: TRBV5-4
CDR3 protein: CASSSPSNAEAFF

J gene: TRBJ1-1
V gene: TRBV20-1
CDR3 protein: CSAAKDTDHEAFF

J gene: TRBJ2-5
V gene: TRBV7-3
CDR3 protein: CASTPGYPTGARETQYF

J gene: TRBJ2-7
V gene: TRBV24-1
CDR3 protein: CATSAALMDEQYF

J gene: TRBJ2-7
V gene: TRBV11-2
CDR3 protein: CASRPTTGIHEQYF

J gene: TRBJ1-3
V gene: TRBV5-1
CDR3 protein: CASSLATGNTIYF

J gene: TRBJ1-1
V gene: TRBV10-3
CDR3 protein: CAISDPEEGVAFF

J gene: TRBJ2-2
V gene: TRBV29-1
CDR3 protein: CSVGSRGELFF

J gene: TRBJ2-5
V gene: TRBV20-1
CDR3 protein: CSAGGEGSGGYQETQYF

J gene: TRBJ2-7
V gene: TRBV20-1
CDR3 protein: CSARDRGVESYEQYF